Only a few counts were recorded for the clone carrying this TCR beta chain. Vbeta (60) and Jbeta (13) primers were used in the PCR. Assay: immunoSEQ multiplex PCR; the TCRdb copy retains only in-frame clones and omits some. The table shows 110,000 or so clones, with approximately 70% occurring only once. This entry comes from a study of cytomegalovirus exposure and HLA in healthy donors. The CDR3 has 15 residues. The V and J ends lost 4 bases and 0 bases respectively, with 15 bases between them. The germline V gene has CDR1 SQVTM and CDR2 ANQGSEA. The sequence was obtained from a woman in her sixties or seventies in good health and CMV-seropositive. Sample: PBMCs. This chain connects TRBV29-1 to TRBJ1-2; D possibly corresponds to TRBD1 (6 bases). The CDR3 loop is CSVAEDSSSNYGYTF. In DNA form, the CDR3 reads TGCAGCGTTGCCGAGGACAGTTCTTCTAACTATGGCTACACCTTC.